The rows below give T cell receptor beta chains drawn from one sample of a study of blood T cell repertoires in COVID-19. Here immunoSEQ multiplex PCR was the method, and the copy in TCRdb shows in-frame clones only, minus some. The profile shows almost 400,000 clones, around 92% of them singletons. Sequencing input: PBMCs or T cells enriched from blood (not recorded which). These receptors originate from a young woman who had recovered from COVID-19. The CDR3 runs from the conserved cysteine through the conserved F or W.

v_gene | CDR3aa
TRBV5-4 | CASSRPRQGAYEQYF
TRBV7-2 | CASSILQGVNYGYTF
TRBV3-1/TRBV3-2 | CASSQARLAGASYNEQFF
TRBV10-3 | CATQGREKLFF
TRBV27 | CASSLTGGNTEAFF
TRBV9 | CASSVVAGGGEQYF
TRBV5-4 | CASSPDPDYSRELFF
TRBV10-3 | CAISESPGLSGLAETQYF
TRBV28 | CASSYRAGEVSNEQFF
TRBV6-5 | CASSYRQGNGYTF
TRBV19 | CASSVQGNEKLFF
TRBV5-1 | CASSLHGQLISGNTIYF
TRBV27 | CASSLLGGSYEQYF
TRBV9 | CASSGTGGSEAFF
TRBV11-3 | CASSPGTNFFEQFF
TRBV9 | CASSVGGLAGAYEQYF
TRBV2 | CASSGQQETQYF
TRBV30 | CAWKTGRNTEAFF
TRBV11-2 | CASSLGLAGGTELFF
TRBV5-1 | CASSWTMTGPGEGYTF
TRBV3-1/TRBV3-2 | CASSHKGLQFF